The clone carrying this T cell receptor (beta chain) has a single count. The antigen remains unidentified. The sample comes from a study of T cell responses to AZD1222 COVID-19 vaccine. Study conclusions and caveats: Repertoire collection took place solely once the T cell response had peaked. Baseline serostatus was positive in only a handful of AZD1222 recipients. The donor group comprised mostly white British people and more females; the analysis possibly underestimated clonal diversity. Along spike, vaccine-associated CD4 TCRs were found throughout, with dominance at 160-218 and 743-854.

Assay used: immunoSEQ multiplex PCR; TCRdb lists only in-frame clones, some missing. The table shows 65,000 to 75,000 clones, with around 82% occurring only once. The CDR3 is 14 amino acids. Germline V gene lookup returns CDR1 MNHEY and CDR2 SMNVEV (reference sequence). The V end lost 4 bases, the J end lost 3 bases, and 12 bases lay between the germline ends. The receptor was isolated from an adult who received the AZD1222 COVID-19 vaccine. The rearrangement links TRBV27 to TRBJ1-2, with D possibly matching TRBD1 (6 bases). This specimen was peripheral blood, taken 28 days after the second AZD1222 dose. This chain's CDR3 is CASSSIGQYYGYTF. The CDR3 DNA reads TGTGCCAGCAGTTCCATTGGACAGTACTATGGCTACACCTTC.